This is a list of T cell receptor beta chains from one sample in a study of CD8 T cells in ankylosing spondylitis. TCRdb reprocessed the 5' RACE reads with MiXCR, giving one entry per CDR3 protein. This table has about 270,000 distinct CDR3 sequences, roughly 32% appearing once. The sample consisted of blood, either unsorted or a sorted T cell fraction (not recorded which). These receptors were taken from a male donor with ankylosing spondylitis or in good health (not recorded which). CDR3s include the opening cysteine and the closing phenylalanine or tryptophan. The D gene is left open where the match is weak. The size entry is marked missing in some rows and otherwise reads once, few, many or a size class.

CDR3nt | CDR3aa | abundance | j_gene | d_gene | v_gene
TGTGCCAGCAGTTTATTAGGTAACAATGAGCAGTTCTTC | CASSLLGNNEQFF | few | TRBJ2-1 | . | TRBV27
TGTGCCAGCAGTTCGGGACAGGGACAGTACGAGCAGTACTTC | CASSSGQGQYEQYF | . | TRBJ2-7 | TRBD1 | TRBV27
TGTGCCAGCTCACCGCCCGGACTACCAAAAGGGAGCAATGAGCAGTTCTTC | CASSPPGLPKGSNEQFF | few | TRBJ2-1 | . | TRBV18
TGTGCCAGCAGCGTAGCGTGGGACAATGAGCAGTTCTTC | CASSVAWDNEQFF | few | TRBJ2-1 | . | TRBV9
TGCAGCGTTAGAGGGACTAGCGGGGGGGGATCCTACAATGAGCAGTTCTTC | CSVRGTSGGGSYNEQFF | few | TRBJ2-1 | TRBD2 | TRBV29-1
TGTGCCAGCAGCCCGAGGACTAGCGGCGAGCAGTTCTTC | CASSPRTSGEQFF | few | TRBJ2-1 | TRBD2 | TRBV7-2
TGTGCCTGGACCGAAATACAGGGGAGGGGTGGCTACACCTTC | CAWTEIQGRGGYTF | . | TRBJ1-2 | TRBD1 | TRBV30
TGTGCCAGCAGCGGGGACACTTTCTCCTACAATGAGCAGTTCTTC | CASSGDTFSYNEQFF | . | TRBJ2-1 | . | TRBV11-2
TGTGCCAGCAGATCAGGCCCCGGGGACAGGGGGTACTTC | CASRSGPGDRGYF | few | TRBJ1-2 | TRBD1 | TRBV11-2
TGTGCCACCAGCAGACTCCCGGGGCAGGACGACGAGCAGTACTTC | CATSRLPGQDDEQYF | . | TRBJ2-7 | . | TRBV15
TGCAGTGCTAGAGAGGACACCACTGAAGCTTTCTTT | CSAREDTTEAFF | . | TRBJ1-1 | . | TRBV20-1
TGCAGTGCTAGATCCCGACTCAGTTCACCCCTCCACTTT | CSARSRLSSPLHF | . | TRBJ1-6 | . | TRBV20-1
TGTGCCATCAGTGAAGGGGGTTCAGATACGCAGTATTTT | CAISEGGSDTQYF | . | TRBJ2-3 | . | TRBV10-3
TGCAGTGCCGAGACAGGGGGGAACTATGGCTACACCTTC | CSAETGGNYGYTF | . | TRBJ1-2 | TRBD1 | TRBV20-1
TGCGCCAGCACCAGACACCCCAATGAGCAGTTCTTC | CASTRHPNEQFF | many | TRBJ2-1 | . | TRBV10-1
TGTGCCAGCAGTTCAGGACTAGCGGGGGCTTCGGATACGCAGTATTTT | CASSSGLAGASDTQYF | . | TRBJ2-3 | TRBD2 | TRBV27
TGCAGTGCTAGAGGTGACCGGCACGAGCAGTACTTC | CSARGDRHEQYF | . | TRBJ2-7 | . | TRBV20-1
TGCAGTGCCAACACGGGGGCATCCTACGAGCAGTACTTC | CSANTGASYEQYF | . | TRBJ2-7 | . | TRBV20-1
TGCAGCGTTGGAGGTGAGTGGGACACTGAAGCTTTCTTT | CSVGGEWDTEAFF | few | TRBJ1-1 | . | TRBV29-1
TGCAGCGTTCCTTCCGGGACTATTGGCCCCCGCTCCTACAATGAGCAGTTCTTC | CSVPSGTIGPRSYNEQFF | . | TRBJ2-1 | TRBD2 | TRBV29-1
TGCGCCAGCAGTGAGCCCTCCCCGACAGGGAGATCCTACGAGCAGTACTTC | CASSEPSPTGRSYEQYF | . | TRBJ2-7 | TRBD1 | TRBV10-2
TGTGCCAGCAGCGTAGAGGGGTTCGATCATGAGCAGTTCTTC | CASSVEGFDHEQFF | . | TRBJ2-1 | . | TRBV9
TGCAGTGCTAGTAACAGCGCTCTCCTCCACTTT | CSASNSALLHF | few | TRBJ1-6 | . | TRBV20-1
TGCAGTGCTACAGGCAGCACCTACAATGAGCAGTTCTTC | CSATGSTYNEQFF | . | TRBJ2-1 | . | TRBV20-1
TGTGCCTCGGGGGCGGGGGGAGAGACTCAAGAGACCCAGTACTTC | CASGAGGETQETQYF | . | TRBJ2-5 | TRBD2 | TRBV10-3
TGTGCCAGCAGCGTAGGGGGCCGGGCCAAAAACATTCAGTACTTC | CASSVGGRAKNIQYF | few | TRBJ2-4 | . | TRBV9